This TCR beta chain is drawn from a study of somatic mutations in cytotoxic T cells in rheumatoid arthritis (dated by TCRdb to about 2017). About the full investigation: Some V beta antibody-stained T-cell populations were flow-sorted on a FACSAria II or Sony SH800 at nearly 100% purity, and sorted V beta1+ cells also underwent TCRB sequencing. To characterize clonality, the study used TCRB deep sequencing while asking whether somatic mutations are carried by expanded CD8+ T-cell clones in newly diagnosed, untreated rheumatoid arthritis. A total of some 62 rheumatoid arthritis patients and about 20 healthy controls underwent TCRB deep sequencing. Patient and control groups had essentially identical median ages.

Findings and caveats that apply to the study as a whole: CD8+ T-cell clonality did not differ significantly between rheumatoid arthritis patients and age-matched healthy controls. The largest CD8+ clone made up more than 20% of CD8+ cells in about an eighth of the 65 patients, and blood and synovial fluid shared several identical CD8+ TCRB sequences. Healthy controls showed no age-related increase in CD8+ clonality, whereas patients did (Spearman r ≈ 0.47). Viral specificity could not be ruled out by absence from virus-specific databases, and the antigen targets of the expanded CD8+ clones remained unknown. The slight TRBV07 underrepresentation in patients was not adjusted for multiple comparisons.

Healthy controls were roughly 20 blood donors whose buffy coats were used, with a median age of roughly 55 years (range about 21-80) and 50% to 60% female. CD4+ and CD8+ cells were isolated by positive magnetic bead selection on an AutoMACS, and purity was checked by flow cytometry. Isolation of peripheral blood mononuclear cells was done through Ficoll-Paque PLUS density gradient separation. DNA from CD4-enriched, CD8-enriched or PBMC samples was extracted using Nucleospin Tissue or Tissue XS kits and then quantified on a Qubit 2.0 fluorometer. Genomic DNA underwent TCRB CDR3 sequencing using the immunoSEQ assay. The source study handled its data this way. Analyses were restricted to productive TCRB rearrangements. A clone was defined by a unique TCRB CDR3 sequence, and clonality was computed as a productive clonality index based on Shannon entropy. Repertoire overlap between two samples was calculated from the template counts of each clone relative to total templates per sample. A correlation with a Spearman r of approximately 0.58 was found between V-gene usage by flow cytometry and V-gene usage by TCRB sequencing. The table comes from immuneACCESS by way of TCRdb, which keeps in-frame sequences with V and J called. Part of the clones is missing from these tables; in studies checked, under half for an unresolved V gene and the rest for unknown reasons. Clone size and the V and J calls come from that table; the DNA yielded D and trimming. The sample includes 18,000 or so clones, with more than 60% observed a single time. The leading ten clones occupy 21% of the sample.

Comments on this clone: Its antigen is not yet known. It has no much larger one-base neighbor in the sample; base qualities were not kept. This sample also contains other DNA sequences that code for the same CDR3.

The germline V gene encodes CDR1 MNHEY and CDR2 SMNVEV (reference sequence). V was cut back by 5 bases and J by 1 base, leaving a gap of 15 bases between them. Including cysteine and phenylalanine, the CDR3 has 15 amino acids. The only DNA kept is the CDR3, 45 bases in frame from the first base. The chain was built from TRBV27 and TRBJ2-7; the best D guess is TRBD2, with 6 bases matching. Material for sequencing was CD8+ T cells sorted from blood. The receptor was derived from a woman aged 55-69 years in good health. The CDR3 protein: CASSAGSSPSYEQYF. Read as DNA, the sequence is TGTGCCAGCAGTGCGGGGTCGTCCCCTTCCTACGAGCAGTACTTC.